This TCR beta chain originates from a study of beta chain features in type 1 diabetes. Of the isolated RNA, all was reverse transcribed, and so the sequenced material was expressed TCRB transcripts. Data came from immunoSEQ multiplex PCR; TCRdb stores just in-frame clones and leaves some out. The data show some 200,000 clones, 16% seen once. This clone was seen a handful of times. What it binds is not known. At the DNA level, this CDR3 is encoded by other sequences in the same sample as well. CDR1 is SNHLY, CDR2 FYNNEI, per germline. V was clipped by 4 bases and J by 10 bases, with 8 bases between them. The CDR3 sequence is 11 residues long. Study results and caveats: A moderate, significant TCRB CDR3 shortening appeared in type 1 diabetes across four CD4+ subsets. PCR might favor shorter templates, equally in patients and controls.

This chain connects TRBV2 to TRBJ2-1, with D possibly matching TRBD1 (5 bases). Material: naive CD4+ T cells from blood. The receptor was derived from a man younger than 40 with type 1 diabetes. CDR3 loop: CASSGGEEQFF. The CDR3 DNA reads as TGTGCCAGCAGTGGGGGCGAGGAGCAGTTCTTC.